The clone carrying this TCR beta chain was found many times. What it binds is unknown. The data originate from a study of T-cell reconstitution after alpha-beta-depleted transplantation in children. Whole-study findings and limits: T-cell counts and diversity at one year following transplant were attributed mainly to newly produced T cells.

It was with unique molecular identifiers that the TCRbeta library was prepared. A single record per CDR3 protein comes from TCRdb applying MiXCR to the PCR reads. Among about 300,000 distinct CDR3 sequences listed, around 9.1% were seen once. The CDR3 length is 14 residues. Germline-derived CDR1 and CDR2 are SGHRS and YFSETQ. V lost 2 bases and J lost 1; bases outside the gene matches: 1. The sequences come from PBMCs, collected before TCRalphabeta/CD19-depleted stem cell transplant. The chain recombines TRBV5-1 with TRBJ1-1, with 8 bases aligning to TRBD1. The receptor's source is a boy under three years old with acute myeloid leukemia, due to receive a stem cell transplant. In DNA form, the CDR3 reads TGCGCCAGCAGCTTCAGGGGGCGGAACACTGAAGCTTTCTTT. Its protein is CASSFRGRNTEAFF. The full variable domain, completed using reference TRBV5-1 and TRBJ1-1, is KAGVTQTPRYLIKTRGQQVTLSCSPISGHRSVSWYQQTPGQGLQFLFEYFSETQRNKGNFPGRFSGRQFSNSRSEMNVSTLELGDSALYLCASSFRGRNTEAFFGQGTRLTVV.